This paragraph covers one T cell receptor (beta chain) sequence. The sample is drawn from a study of blood T cell repertoires in COVID-19. The wider study: COVID-19 samples collected from the United States, Italy and Spain covered acute and convalescent phases. PBMCs, B-cell-depleted T cells, or T cells were the source of the cDNA or gDNA that made up the material.

Under the authors' procedure: Amplification of reference gene primers provided the estimated nucleated cell counts. This table comes from immunoSEQ multiplex PCR, and its TCRdb copy is limited to in-frame clones, with some not included. That table supplies the V and J calls and clone size; D and trimming were determined from the DNA. The sample has about 230,000 clones, around four fifths seen once; the top ten hold 2% to 3%. The sequence was obtained from a woman aged 70-85 years with active or convalescent COVID-19. Sequenced: peripheral blood.

The CDR3 loop is CASSPGPSGVNEQFF. The CDR3 DNA sequence: TGTGCCAGCAGCCCAGGGCCCTCGGGGGTCAATGAGCAGTTCTTC. The chain couples TRBV6-5 to TRBJ2-1, with TRBD2 as a possible D gene (6 bases). Per germline, CDR1 MNHEY and CDR2 SVGAGI. Trimming took off 6 bases at V and 6 bases at J, with 18 bases between the two ends. This CDR3 is 15 amino acids long.